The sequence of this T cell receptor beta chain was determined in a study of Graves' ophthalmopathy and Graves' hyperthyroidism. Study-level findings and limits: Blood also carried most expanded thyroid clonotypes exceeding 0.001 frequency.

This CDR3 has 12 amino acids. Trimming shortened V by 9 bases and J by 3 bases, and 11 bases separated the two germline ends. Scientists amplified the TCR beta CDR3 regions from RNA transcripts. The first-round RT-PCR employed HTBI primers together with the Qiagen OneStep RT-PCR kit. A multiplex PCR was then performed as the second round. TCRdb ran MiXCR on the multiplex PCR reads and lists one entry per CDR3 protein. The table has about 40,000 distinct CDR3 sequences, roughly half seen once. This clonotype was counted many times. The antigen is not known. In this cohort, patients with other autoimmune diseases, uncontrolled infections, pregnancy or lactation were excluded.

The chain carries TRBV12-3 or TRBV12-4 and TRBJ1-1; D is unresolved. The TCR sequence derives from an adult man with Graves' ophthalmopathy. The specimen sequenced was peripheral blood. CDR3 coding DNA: TGTGCCAGTCGTTATGGACACACTGAAGCTTTCTTT. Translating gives CASRYGHTEAFF.